These 28 T cell receptor beta chains originate from one sample sequenced in a study of cytomegalovirus exposure and HLA in healthy donors. The PCR employed 60 Vbeta primers together with 13 Jbeta primers. TCRdb's copy holds only in-frame clones and misses some; the assay was immunoSEQ multiplex PCR. The repertoire holds about 140,000 clones, roughly four fifths seen once, with roughly 3.4% in the top ten. The source material was PBMCs. The source of these receptors is a man aged 18 to 30 in good health and CMV-seropositive.

The table lists this clone with a count of one. The chain is built from TRBV30 and TRBJ2-7; perhaps TRBD2 as D (5 bases). CDR1 is GTSNPN, CDR2 SVGIG, per germline (reference sequence). Trimming removed 3 bases at V and 0 bases at J, with 15 bases between. This CDR3 spans 15 amino acids. The CDR3 region is CAWSPPRVSSYEQYF. The DNA for the CDR3 is TGTGCCTGGAGCCCCCCGAGGGTCAGCTCCTACGAGCAGTACTTC.

Turning to this clone: Other DNA sequences in the same sample also yield this CDR3. The chain links TRBV30 to TRBJ1-3; D is undetermined. The V end lost 0 bases, the J end lost 0 bases, and 6 bases lay between the germline ends. Germline CDR1 GTSNPN, CDR2 SVGIG (reference sequence). CDR3 length equals 14 residues. The DNA of the CDR3 is TGTGCCTGGAGTGTAGGGAGCTCTGGAAACACCATATATTTT. This gives the protein CAWSVGSSGNTIYF.

This chain links TRBV7-6 with TRBJ1-3; D gene ambiguous. The CDR3 consists of 16 residues. Trimming removed 0 bases from V and 2 bases from J, with 11 bases in between. Germline CDR1 SGHVS, CDR2 FNYEAQ. CDR3 region: CASSLAFTGTGNTIYF. DNA for the CDR3: TGTGCCAGCAGCTTAGCATTTACGGGAACTGGAAACACCATATATTTT.

The CDR3 DNA is TGTGCCAGCAGTTTAGTCGGGGACTATAATCAGCCCCAGCATTTT. Its protein is CASSLVGDYNQPQHF. The rearrangement links TRBV28 to TRBJ1-5; TRBD1 is a possible D gene (5 bases). Germline V gene lookup returns CDR1 MDHEN and CDR2 SYDVKM. CDR3 length equals 15 residues. V was pared by 2 bases and J by 4 bases, with 12 bases between.

The chain links TRBV5-8 to TRBJ1-1; tentatively, D is TRBD1 (5 bases). Trimming left V 2 bases short and J 6 bases short, with 8 bases between. The CDR3 sequence is 12 residues long. CDR1 is SGHTS, CDR2 YDEGEE, per germline. The CDR3 DNA follows: TGTGCCAGCAGCTTCGGGGGGGCTGAAGCTTTCTTT. Translated, it gives CASSFGGAEAFF.

The chain joins TRBV4-1 to TRBJ1-2; D remains unclear. Trimming took 2 bases from V and 8 from J, leaving 12 bases between them. CDR3 length: 13 residues. CDR1 MGHRA and CDR2 YSYEKL come from the germline V gene. In DNA, the CDR3 is TGCGCCAGCAGCCAACCTTACAAGGAGGGCTACACCTTC. Translation: CASSQPYKEGYTF.

The rearrangement uses TRBV10-3 and TRBJ1-1; TRBD1 matches 9 bases. Germline assignment: CDR1 ENHRY and CDR2 SYGVKD. J lost 4 bases, V lost 11 bases, and 17 bases had no gene match. CDR3 size: 16 residues. The CDR3 nucleotides are TGTGCCGCTAGAGGACAGGGGAAATCTGTGAGCACTGAAGCTTTCTTT. The encoded protein is CAARGQGKSVSTEAFF.

In this sample, this clone turned up once. The chain has TRBV30 and TRBJ2-3; tentative D call: TRBD2 (5 bases). With 2 bases removed from V and 0 bases from J, the gap between germline ends came to 9 bases. This CDR3 spans 14 amino acids. CDR1 is GTSNPN and CDR2 is SVGIG in the germline V gene (reference sequence). CDR3 in DNA: TGTGCCTGGAGTCTGGACTCAAGCACAGATACGCAGTATTTT. Amino acid sequence: CAWSLDSSTDTQYF.

V usage is TRBV19 and J usage is TRBJ1-1, with 7 bases matching TRBD1. V gave up 5 bases and J gave up 1 base; unmatched junction bases: 1. CDR1 and CDR2 (germline): LNHDA, SQIVND (reference sequence). The CDR3 loop spans 13 amino acids. CDR3 residues: CASSYRGNTEAFF. In DNA, the CDR3 is TGTGCCAGTAGTTACAGGGGGAACACTGAAGCTTTCTTT. Based on the CDR3 plus reference TRBV19 and TRBJ1-1, the full variable domain is DGGITQSPKYLFRKEGQNVTLSCEQNLNHDAMYWYRQDPGQGLRLIYYSQIVNDFQKGDIAEGYSVSREKKESFPLTVTSAQKNPTAFYLCASSYRGNTEAFFGQGTRLTVV.

CDR3: CASSPGGSLAFF. The CDR3 region has the DNA TGTGCCAGCAGCCCGGGAGGAAGCTTGGCTTTCTTT. This chain links TRBV28 with TRBJ1-1; D is uncertain. The V gene's germline CDR1 is MDHEN and CDR2 SYDVKM. The CDR3 extends over 12 amino acids. V dropped 6 bases and J dropped 11 bases, with 16 bases sitting between them.

This clone was observed once. This chain connects TRBV6-5 to TRBJ1-2, with D perhaps TRBD1 (5 bases). V was clipped by 6 bases and J by 4 bases, with 12 bases between them. CDR3 length: 13 residues. Germline CDR1 MNHEY, CDR2 SVGAGI. CDR3 bases: TGTGCCAGCAGACCCGGAAGGGGCTATGGCTACACCTTC. As protein: CASRPGRGYGYTF.

The chain combines TRBV6-1 with TRBJ1-6, with 7 nucleotides matching TRBD1. J lost 8 bases, V lost 6 bases, and 4 bases had no gene match. Germline values: CDR1 MNHNS, CDR2 SASEGT. The CDR3 extends over 13 amino acids. In nucleotides, the CDR3 is TGTGCCAGCAGATGGGACAGAGATTCACCCCTCCACTTT. Its protein is CASRWDRDSPLHF.

The V call is TRBV2, the J call TRBJ2-1, with 8 positions matching TRBD1. CDR1 SNHLY and CDR2 FYNNEI come from the germline V gene. The CDR3 is made up of 16 amino acids. V dropped 6 bases and J dropped 9; count of bases not matched to a gene: 16. CDR3 sequence (DNA): TGTGCCAGCAGACCCCGGGCTGGGACAGGCGAAGGTGAGCAGTTCTTC. Translated: CASRPRAGTGEGEQFF.

This chain links TRBV30 with TRBJ1-3; D is ambiguous. The length of the CDR3 is 11 residues. Germline assignment: CDR1 GTSNPN and CDR2 SVGIG (reference sequence). Trimming stripped 7 bases from V and 7 bases from J, with 11 bases between. The DNA of the CDR3 is TGTGCCTCCAACCGAGGGAACACCATATATTTT. Encoded protein: CASNRGNTIYF.

The V gene is TRBV6-1, the J gene TRBJ1-4, with D perhaps matching TRBD1 (5 bases). The ends were cut back, 6 bases at V and 3 bases at J, with 14 bases in the middle. The germline V gene has CDR1 MNHNS and CDR2 SASEGT. The CDR3 runs to 15 residues. The DNA for the CDR3 is TGTGCCAGCAGCGCCCAACAGGCGTCTAATGAAAAACTGTTTTTT. Translated, it gives CASSAQQASNEKLFF.

A few counts support this clone. This rearrangement joins TRBV30 to TRBJ1-5; 10 bases line up with TRBD1. The CDR3 has 15 amino acids. Per the germline V gene, CDR1 is GTSNPN and CDR2 is SVGIG (reference sequence). V trimming: 0 bases; J trimming: 5 bases; junction bases outside the gene matches: 4. The CDR3 DNA sequence: TGTGCCTGGAGTGTTTGGACAGGGGGTGATCAGCCCCAGCATTTT. This encodes CAWSVWTGGDQPQHF.

The chain has TRBV27 and TRBJ1-5, with a tentative D call TRBD1 (5 bases). The CDR3 length is 13 residues. Germline CDR1 is MNHEY and CDR2 is SMNVEV (reference sequence). V lost 5 bases and J 4 bases, leaving 9 bases between the germline ends. The chain's CDR3 is CASSGAVNQPQHF. The CDR3 nucleotides are TGTGCCAGCAGTGGGGCCGTAAATCAGCCCCAGCATTTT.

This sequence joins TRBV4-1 and TRBJ1-2; TRBD1 is a possible D gene (6 bases). Germline V gene data show CDR1 as MGHRA and CDR2 as YSYEKL. Trimming removed 0 bases at V and 8 bases at J, with 16 bases between. This CDR3 contains 15 residues. In nucleotides, the CDR3 is TGCGCCAGCAGCCAAGAAAGTCTGGCAGGGGACGGCTACACCTTC. This sequence encodes CASSQESLAGDGYTF.

The rearrangement joins TRBV7-9 to TRBJ1-4; D is ambiguous. The CDR3 has 14 amino acids. V shed 0 bases and J shed 8 bases, with 10 bases lying between them. The germline gives CDR1 SEHNR, CDR2 FQNEAQ (reference sequence). CDR3 amino acids: CASSLASGGEKLFF. CDR3 nucleotide sequence: TGTGCCAGCAGCTTAGCTAGCGGTGGGGAAAAACTGTTTTTT.

This clone was counted only a few times. The V gene is TRBV7-9, the J gene TRBJ2-7; 10 positions agree with TRBD1. CDR1 is SEHNR and CDR2 is FQNEAQ in the germline V gene (reference sequence). The trim removed 5 bases at V and 7 bases at J, leaving 11 bases unmatched. The CDR3 contains 15 residues. The CDR3 spells CASSPGQGVLGEQYF. CDR3 bases: TGTGCCAGCAGCCCTGGACAGGGGGTTCTGGGTGAGCAGTACTTC. Together with reference TRBV7-9 and TRBJ2-7, the CDR3 gives the full variable domain: DTGVSQNPRHKITKRGQNVTFRCDPISEHNRLYWYRQTLGQGPEFLTYFQNEAQLEKSRLLSDRFSAERPKGSFSTLEIQRTEQGDSAMYLCASSPGQGVLGEQYFGPGTRLTVT.

In the case of this clone: At one of its ends the junction is not consistent with the germline gene, which may arise from a read error. The chain has TRBV25-1 and TRBJ2-7; D may be TRBD1 or TRBD2 (7 bases each). The CDR3 runs 13 residues. Germline V lookup: CDR1 MGHDK, CDR2 SYGVNS. This CDR3 is CAGRGEGSSEQYF. DNA of the CDR3: TGTGCCGGCAGGGGGGAGGGAAGTAGCGAGCAGTACTTC.

V is TRBV6-4 and J is TRBJ2-5; D is possibly TRBD2 (6 bases). Trimming pared 5 bases from V and 5 bases from J, leaving 12 bases between. This CDR3 contains 13 residues. Germline values: CDR1 MRHNA, CDR2 SNTAGT. The CDR3 sequence is CASSREPGETQYF. DNA for the CDR3: TGTGCCAGCAGTCGGGAGCCCGGCGAGACCCAGTACTTC.

This rearrangement joins TRBV27 to TRBJ1-6; D is uncertain. CDR1 MNHEY and CDR2 SMNVEV come from the germline V gene (reference sequence). The CDR3 consists of 13 residues. Trimming took off 5 bases at V and 9 bases at J, with 11 bases between the two ends. The CDR3 reads CASSNLLSSPLHF. DNA for the CDR3: TGTGCCAGCAGTAACCTCCTAAGTTCACCCCTCCACTTT.

This clone was counted between two and nine times. The V call is TRBV6-5, the J call TRBJ2-7, with D perhaps matching TRBD2 (5 bases). The CDR3 has 13 residues. V shed 6 bases and J shed 5 bases, with 14 bases lying between them. The germline CDR1 and CDR2 sequences are MNHEY and SVGAGI. The CDR3 sequence: CASSSPGWDEQYF. CDR3 in DNA: TGTGCCAGCAGCTCTCCGGGATGGGACGAGCAGTACTTC.

This chain connects TRBV5-4 to TRBJ1-1, with D unclear. The V and J ends lost 4 bases and 1 base respectively, with 8 bases between them. Germline V gives CDR1 SGHNT, CDR2 YYREEE (reference sequence). The CDR3 runs to 13 residues. The CDR3 DNA is TGTGCCAGCAGCCCAGGAGGGAACACTGAAGCTTTCTTT. Its translation: CASSPGGNTEAFF.

The chain has TRBV7-9 and TRBJ1-4, with unresolved D. Germline CDR1 and CDR2: SEHNR and FQNEAQ (reference sequence). Between the trimmed V and J ends, which lost 2 bases and 8 bases, there was a span of 12 bases. The CDR3 runs to 14 residues. CDR3 sequence (DNA): TGTGCCAGCAGCTTAAGCCCGGGAGGGGAAAAACTGTTTTTT. Translated: CASSLSPGGEKLFF.

V and J are TRBV29-1 and TRBJ2-3, with D tentatively TRBD2 (6 bases). Looked up from germline, CDR1 is SQVTM and CDR2 is ANQGSEA. CDR3 length: 12 residues. V was pared by 5 bases and J by 6 bases, with 12 bases between. This CDR3 reads CSVRRESDTQYF. The CDR3 region has the DNA TGCAGCGTTCGGCGGGAATCGGATACGCAGTATTTT.

The chain employs TRBV29-1 and TRBJ1-2; 8 bases map to TRBD1. Per germline, CDR1 SQVTM and CDR2 ANQGSEA. The CDR3 contains 12 residues. J gave up 6 bases and V 6 bases, and 6 bases lay outside the gene matches. The CDR3 nucleotides read TGCAGCGTCTTACAGGGGGTTGATGGCTACACCTTC. This codes for CSVLQGVDGYTF.